The 16 T cell receptor beta chains below all came from one sample that was sequenced in a study of OX40 agonist ivuxolimab in advanced cancers. Only in-frame clones appear in the TCRdb table, and some are missing; sequencing was by immunoSEQ multiplex PCR. The sample carries some 80,000 clones, about four fifths recorded once. The starting material was CD4+ or CD8+ T cells sorted from blood, obtained in a trial of the OX40 agonist ivuxolimab. These receptor sequences come from an adult with an advanced solid tumor such as melanoma, head and neck, liver or kidney cancer.

The chain recombines TRBV7-9 with TRBJ1-1, with a weak D call TRBD1 (5 bases). V was cut by 5 bases and J by 0 bases, with 13 bases left in between. The CDR3 is 15 amino acids. Looked up from germline, CDR1 is SEHNR and CDR2 is FQNEAQ (reference sequence). The CDR3 bases are TGTGCCAGCAGCCCAGGGAGGACTGTGAACACTGAAGCTTTCTTT. Translation: CASSPGRTVNTEAFF.

The V gene is TRBV20-1, the J gene TRBJ1-1, with a possible D match to TRBD1 (5 bases). CDR3 size: 11 residues. CDR1 DFQATT and CDR2 SNEGSKA come from the germline V gene (reference sequence). Between the trimmed V and J ends, which lost 5 bases and 7 bases, there was a span of 11 bases. The CDR3 coding sequence is TGCAGTGCTGCCGACAGATATGAAGCTTTCTTT. Protein sequence: CSAADRYEAFF.

This clone was counted once. This CDR3 reads CASSEVRNTDTQYF. The CDR3 DNA sequence: TGTGCCAGCAGTGAAGTTAGGAACACAGATACGCAGTATTTT. The J gene is TRBJ2-3, the V gene TRBV6-1; D gene ambiguous. Germline lookup yields CDR1 MNHNS and CDR2 SASEGT. The CDR3 sequence is 14 residues long. Between the trimmed V and J ends, which lost 1 base and 2 bases, there was a span of 7 bases.

The chain uses TRBV28 and TRBJ2-3, with D perhaps being TRBD1 or TRBD2 (5 bases each). The V end lost 6 bases, the J end lost 2 bases, and 12 bases lay between the germline ends. The CDR3 contains 14 residues. Germline lookup yields CDR1 MDHEN and CDR2 SYDVKM. CDR3 protein: CASSPIGTTDTQYF. In DNA form, the CDR3 reads TGTGCCAGCAGCCCGATAGGGACCACAGATACGCAGTATTTT.

The chain recombines TRBV28 with TRBJ2-3, with 8 bases aligning to TRBD2. Germline V gene data show CDR1 as MDHEN and CDR2 as SYDVKM. This CDR3 has 15 residues. Trimming took 5 bases from V and 6 from J; bases not matched to a gene: 10. Here the CDR3 DNA reads TGTGCCAGCAGTCGTCGGGGGGGCCCCCTGGATACGCAGTATTTT. Encoded protein: CASSRRGGPLDTQYF.

This clone appeared a single time. The V and J genes are TRBV29-1 and TRBJ2-7; 10 bases line up with TRBD1. V trimming: 7 bases; J trimming: 3 bases; junction bases outside the gene matches: 6. CDR1 and CDR2 (germline): SQVTM, ANQGSEA. This CDR3 region has 13 residues. CDR3 sequence (DNA): TGCAGCGCCATGACAGGGGGCGGCTACGAGCAGTACTTC. This translates into CSAMTGGGYEQYF.

In this sample, this clone turned up once. The CDR3 DNA follows: TGTGCCAGTAGCCGGACGGGGAACTATGGCTACACCTTC. This sequence encodes CASSRTGNYGYTF. The genes are TRBV19 and TRBJ1-2; no clear D gene. Deletions cut 6 bases from V and 2 bases from J, with 10 bases between. Germline V gene lookup returns CDR1 LNHDA and CDR2 SQIVND (reference sequence). CDR3 size: 13 residues.

In nucleotides, the CDR3 is TGTGCCAGCAGTACTCCCGGGGGAATCACTGAAGCTTTCTTT. It translates to CASSTPGGITEAFF. This sequence joins TRBV6-5 and TRBJ1-1; the D gene is possibly TRBD1 (5 bases). V shed 5 bases and J shed 4 bases, with 14 bases lying between them. This CDR3 comprises 14 residues. Germline CDR1 reads MNHEY; CDR2 reads SVGAGI.

This chain connects TRBV11-1 to TRBJ2-1, with D maybe TRBD2 (7 bases). V was trimmed by 5 bases and J by 1 base, leaving 9 bases between them. The CDR3 sequence is 14 residues long. Germline V CDR1 and CDR2: SGHAT, FQDESV (reference sequence). The CDR3 DNA follows: TGTGCCAGCAGCGAGGGGGGGTCCTACAATGAGCAGTTCTTC. Amino acid sequence: CASSEGGSYNEQFF.

This clone was seen just once. This rearrangement joins TRBV4-1 to TRBJ2-3, with no clear D. V was clipped by 4 bases and J by 0 bases, with 17 bases between them. The CDR3 covers 17 residues. Germline V lookup: CDR1 MGHRA, CDR2 YSYEKL. The CDR3 DNA reads TGCGCCAGCAGCCTCCGACCTGAGCGAACTAGCACAGATACGCAGTATTTT. Protein product: CASSLRPERTSTDTQYF.

This clone was seen a single time. The chain joins TRBV5-4 to TRBJ2-5; TRBD2 might be the D (6 bases). The CDR3 consists of 15 residues. Per the germline V gene, CDR1 is SGHNT and CDR2 is YYREEE (reference sequence). Trimming took 1 base from V and 5 from J, leaving 15 bases between them. The CDR3 is CASSLTSSMGETQYF. The CDR3 DNA reads TGTGCCAGCAGCTTGACTAGCTCTATGGGGGAGACCCAGTACTTC.

The rearrangement joins TRBV27 to TRBJ2-2; the match to TRBD2 covers 7 bases. The trim removed 8 bases at V and 0 bases at J, leaving 9 bases unmatched. CDR1 and CDR2 (germline): MNHEY, SMNVEV (reference sequence). The CDR3 length is 16 residues. DNA of the CDR3: TGTGCCAGCCGGATGGGGGAGGGCGCGAACACCGGGGAGCTGTTTTTT. Amino acid sequence: CASRMGEGANTGELFF.

This chain joins TRBV10-2 and TRBJ1-2; D is perhaps TRBD1 (5 bases). The germline CDR1 and CDR2 sequences are WSHSY and SAAADI. V gave up 4 bases and J gave up 7 bases, with 13 bases separating them. The CDR3 has 13 amino acids. CDR3 in amino acids: CASSVLGPSGYTF. CDR3 nucleotide sequence: TGCGCCAGCAGTGTTTTGGGGCCATCTGGCTACACCTTC.

The J gene is TRBJ2-7, the V gene TRBV10-3; TRBD2 agrees at 11 bases. The CDR3 sequence is 16 residues long. V shed 2 bases, J shed 5 bases, and the junction held 8 bases outside the gene matches. The germline V gene has CDR1 ENHRY and CDR2 SYGVKD. CDR3 coding DNA: TGTGCCATCAGTGAGACCTTAGCGGGAGGGCCAGACGAGCAGTACTTC. Protein sequence: CAISETLAGGPDEQYF.

The CDR3 nucleotides are TGTGCCAGCAGCCGATCGGGGTTGAAGGGCTACACCTTC. Translation gives CASSRSGLKGYTF. V is TRBV7-9 and J is TRBJ1-2, with D hard to call. V gave up 5 bases and J gave up 8 bases, with 15 bases separating them. The germline V gene encodes CDR1 SEHNR and CDR2 FQNEAQ (reference sequence). This CDR3 contains 13 residues.

The chain has TRBV18 and TRBJ1-2, with no clear D. With 4 bases removed from V and 2 bases from J, the gap between germline ends came to 14 bases. Germline assignment: CDR1 KGHSH and CDR2 LQKENI. This CDR3 region has 15 residues. Here the CDR3 reads CASSRSAALNYGYTF. The DNA for the CDR3 is TGTGCCAGCTCACGCTCCGCCGCCCTGAACTATGGCTACACCTTC.